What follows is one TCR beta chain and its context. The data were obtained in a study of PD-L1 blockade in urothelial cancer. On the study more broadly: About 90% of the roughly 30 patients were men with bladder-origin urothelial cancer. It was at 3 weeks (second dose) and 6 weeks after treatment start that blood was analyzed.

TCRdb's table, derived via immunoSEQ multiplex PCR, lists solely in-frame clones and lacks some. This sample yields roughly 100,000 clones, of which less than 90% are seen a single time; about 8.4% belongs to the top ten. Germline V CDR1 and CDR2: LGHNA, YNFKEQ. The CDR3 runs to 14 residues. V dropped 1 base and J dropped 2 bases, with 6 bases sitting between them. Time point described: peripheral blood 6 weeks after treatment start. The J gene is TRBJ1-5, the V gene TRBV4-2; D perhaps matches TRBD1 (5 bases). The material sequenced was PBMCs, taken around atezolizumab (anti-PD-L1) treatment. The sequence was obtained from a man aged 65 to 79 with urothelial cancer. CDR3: CASSQAGGNQPQHF. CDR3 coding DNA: TGTGCCAGCAGCCAAGCGGGGGGCAATCAGCCCCAGCATTTT.